This T cell receptor beta chain came from a study of blood T cell repertoires in COVID-19 (dated by TCRdb to 2020 to 2022). General notes on the study: The collaborator samples originated in the United States, Italy and Spain and spanned the acute and convalescent phases of COVID-19. The material from the prospective study consisted of cDNA or gDNA derived from T cells, B-cell-depleted T cells, or PBMCs. Subjects who had been exposed to COVID-19, were actively infected with it, or had recovered from it provided the deeply sampled blood TCRbeta repertoires that made up the dataset. The repertoires were released in a freely available public database intended as a resource for research on the immune response to SARS-CoV-2. The samples were drawn from two sources: the first 160 participants of the ongoing ImmuneRACE study, and approximately 1,300 subjects contributed by 6 global collaborators. Nearly every sample came with metadata listing a de-identified subject ID, COVID-19 status, age in years and sex. Where available, HLA class I and class II types were taken from metadata supplied by the sample provider and were not determined by assay-based typing. Overall study results and their limits: The amount of clinical and demographic metadata varied by source and participant and was provided uncurated.

From the cysteine through the phenylalanine, the CDR3 covers 15 amino acids. CDR3 DNA only is kept here, 45 bases in frame from base 1. Reading the germline V gene gives CDR1 KGHSH and CDR2 LQKENI. Trimming removed 3 bases from V and 4 bases from J; the gene matches leave 5 bases unexplained. Concerning this clone: Its antigen target is currently unknown. Base-call qualities are not available, and no considerably larger clone is one nucleotide away.

Each collaborating institution followed its own protocols to collect whole blood in K2EDTA tubes. For TCRbeta analysis, collaborator samples were shipped as frozen whole blood, as isolated PBMCs, or as DNA extracted from either sample type. TCRbeta CDR3 regions were amplified from genomic DNA using the immunoSEQ Assay, a bias-controlled multiplex PCR. The authors' pipeline ran thus. The number of nucleated cells in each sample was estimated by amplification of reference gene primers within the assay. To quantify the absolute abundance of each unique TCRbeta CDR3 rearrangement, sequence reads were collapsed and filtered. For each sample, productive Simpson clonality was calculated by taking the square root of Simpson's diversity index across productive rearrangements. TCRdb took over this immuneACCESS table, retaining in-frame rearrangements with V and J assigned. Such tables are incomplete; in checked studies, under half of the missing clones stem from an unresolved V gene, and the remainder is unexplained. Clone size and the V and J calls come from that table; the DNA yielded D and trimming. The sample profile shows some 42,000 clones; 90% of them were found once. The ten top clones hold roughly 3.1% of the sample.

The V and J segments used are TRBV18 and TRBJ2-3; TRBD2 lines up with 9 middle nucleotides. The sequence derives from a man over 45 with active COVID-19. Sequencing was performed on peripheral blood. The sequence in DNA is TGTGCCAGCTCACCGGGCGGGGGGGCCTCAGATACGCAGTATTTT. It codes for CASSPGGGASDTQYF.